This is a list of T cell receptor beta chains from one sample in a study of T-cell reconstitution after alpha-beta-depleted transplantation in children. One entry per CDR3 protein, called by TCRdb with MiXCR from the PCR reads. The table records around 490,000 distinct CDR3 sequences, approximately 10% of them present only once. Source: PBMCs, mostly from graft donor cells, taken 180 days after TCRalphabeta/CD19-depleted stem cell transplant. The receptor set was obtained from a female patient aged 2-9 years who had a stem cell transplant for aplastic anemia, so the T cells may come from the graft donor. CDR3s include the opening cysteine and the closing phenylalanine or tryptophan. The D gene is left open where the match is weak. Size tells how often a clone was seen (once, few, many) or the class of an expanded clone, and some rows leave it out.

D	size	J	V	CDR3	DNA
-	-	TRBJ2-3	TRBV6-2/TRBV6-3	CASSPSGGRTDTQYF	TGTGCCAGCAGTCCTTCAGGGGGGCGGACAGATACGCAGTATTTT
TRBD2	few	TRBJ2-3	TRBV20-1	CSARPGLAGYTDTQYF	TGCAGTGCTAGACCCGGACTAGCGGGATACACAGATACGCAGTATTTT
-	-	TRBJ1-6	TRBV19	CASSRDYFGGSPLHF	TGTGCCAGTAGCCGGGACTATTTTGGAGGTTCACCCCTCCACTTT
-	few	TRBJ1-1	TRBV28	CASSTGIGGGNTEAFF	TGTGCCAGCAGTACAGGCATCGGGGGGGGAAACACTGAAGCTTTCTTT
-	few	TRBJ2-5	TRBV29-1	CSVEDLAFGETQYF	TGCAGCGTTGAAGATTTGGCATTTGGGGAGACCCAGTACTTC
TRBD2	few	TRBJ2-2	TRBV7-2	CASRTSGHTGELFF	TGTGCCAGTAGGACTAGCGGGCACACCGGGGAGCTGTTTTTT
TRBD2	-	TRBJ2-3	TRBV2	CASSVNLRTSGRIADTQYF	TGTGCCAGCAGTGTTAATCTCCGCACTAGCGGGAGGATTGCAGATACGCAGTATTTT
-	many	TRBJ1-5	TRBV3-1	CASSQDGPSYSNQPQHF	TGTGCCAGCAGCCAAGATGGCCCTTCTTATAGCAATCAGCCCCAGCATTTT
-	few	TRBJ1-3	TRBV7-2	CASSQQGRSGNTIYF	TGTGCCAGCAGCCAACAGGGAAGGTCAGGAAACACCATATATTTT
TRBD1	-	TRBJ2-5	TRBV5-1	CASSLFLGTGPETQYF	TGCGCCAGCAGCTTGTTCCTCGGGACAGGGCCGGAGACCCAGTACTTC
-	-	TRBJ2-1	TRBV20-1	CSASGINNEQFF	TGCAGTGCTAGCGGGATCAACAATGAGCAGTTCTTC
-	-	TRBJ1-3	TRBV2	CASSEAVVSGNTIYF	TGTGCCAGCAGTGAAGCTGTCGTCTCTGGAAACACCATATATTTT
-	few	TRBJ2-1	TRBV11-2	CASSLTAPLGNEQFF	TGTGCCAGCAGTCTCACCGCTCCCTTGGGGAATGAGCAGTTCTTC
TRBD1	-	TRBJ1-2	TRBV7-9	CASSLGGTEYNYGYTF	TGTGCCAGCAGCTTAGGAGGGACAGAATATAACTATGGCTACACCTTC